These 27 T cell receptor beta chains share one sample of origin, sequenced in a study of OX40 agonist ivuxolimab in advanced cancers. Assay used: immunoSEQ multiplex PCR; TCRdb lists only in-frame clones, some missing. The data contain around 65,000 clones, 87% of them singletons. The sequencing used CD4+ or CD8+ T cells sorted from blood, collected in a trial of the OX40 agonist ivuxolimab. Source of these receptors: an adult with an advanced solid tumor such as melanoma, head and neck, liver or kidney cancer.

The V and J genes are TRBV18 and TRBJ1-2; 7 bases map to TRBD1. V lost 2 bases, J lost 2 bases, and 8 bases stayed unmatched. CDR3 length: 16 residues. In germline, CDR1 is KGHSH, CDR2 LQKENI. The CDR3 loop reads CASSPTAGGENYGYTF. In DNA, the CDR3 is TGTGCCAGCTCACCAACGGCAGGGGGTGAAAACTATGGCTACACCTTC.

V usage is TRBV9 and J usage is TRBJ2-2; TRBD2 agrees at 11 bases. Germline CDR1 and CDR2: SGDLS and YYNGEE. The CDR3 spans 15 residues. The junction had 3 bases not matched to a gene; V was cut back by 3 bases and J by 5 bases. The CDR3 coding sequence is TGTGCCAGCAGCGGCCCTAGCGGGGGGACCGGGGAGCTGTTTTTT. Protein sequence: CASSGPSGGTGELFF.

This chain uses TRBV5-4 with TRBJ1-4; perhaps TRBD1 as D (5 bases). Trimming left V 4 bases short and J 5 bases short, with 12 bases between. CDR3 length: 14 residues. Germline V lookup: CDR1 SGHNT, CDR2 YYREEE (reference sequence). Here the CDR3 reads CASSLRDVNEKLFF. CDR3 DNA: TGTGCCAGCAGCCTCCGGGACGTCAATGAAAAACTGTTTTTT. Supplemented by reference TRBV5-4 and TRBJ1-4, the full variable domain reads ETGVTQSPTHLIKTRGQQVTLRCSSQSGHNTVSWYQQALGQGPQFIFQYYREEENGRGNFPPRFSGLQFPNYSSELNVNALELDDSALYLCASSLRDVNEKLFFGSGTQLSVL.

V is TRBV7-9 and J is TRBJ1-4; D call uncertain. The V gene's germline CDR1 is SEHNR and CDR2 FQNEAQ (reference sequence). This CDR3 spans 15 amino acids. Trimming removed 2 bases from V and 0 bases from J, with 7 bases in between. The CDR3 DNA is TGTGCCAGCAGCTTAACAGCAGCAACTAATGAAAAACTGTTTTTT. This encodes CASSLTAATNEKLFF.

This chain links TRBV5-1 with TRBJ2-1; TRBD2 agrees at 8 bases. J was trimmed by 7 bases and V by 7 bases; bases with no gene match: 13. Germline assignment: CDR1 SGHRS and CDR2 YFSETQ. This CDR3 comprises 15 residues. Here the CDR3 DNA reads TGCGCCAGCGCCACCTTCGGGGGGGCCCCAAATGAGCAGTTCTTC. Residues: CASATFGGAPNEQFF. Combining the CDR3 with reference TRBV5-1 and TRBJ2-1 gives the whole variable domain KAGVTQTPRYLIKTRGQQVTLSCSPISGHRSVSWYQQTPGQGLQFLFEYFSETQRNKGNFPGRFSGRQFSNSRSEMNVSTLELGDSALYLCASATFGGAPNEQFFGPGTRLTVL.

This clone has a single count. V is TRBV6-1 and J is TRBJ2-5; 8 positions match TRBD2. This CDR3 region has 14 residues. J lost 4 bases, V lost 4 bases, and 5 bases had no gene match. Germline CDR1 and CDR2: MNHNS and SASEGT. The CDR3 spells CASSVRRGVETQYF. In DNA form, the CDR3 reads TGTGCCAGCAGTGTCCGGCGGGGGGTAGAGACCCAGTACTTC.

The chain recombines TRBV7-9 with TRBJ1-5, with D unresolved. This CDR3 contains 14 residues. With 2 bases removed from V and 2 bases from J, the gap between germline ends came to 7 bases. Looked up from germline, CDR1 is SEHNR and CDR2 is FQNEAQ (reference sequence). The CDR3 region is CASSLRGGNQPQHF. The CDR3 region has the DNA TGTGCCAGCAGCTTAAGAGGAGGCAATCAGCCCCAGCATTTT.

The chain uses TRBV5-6 and TRBJ2-3, with D possibly TRBD2 on 6 matching bases. CDR1 is SGHDT, CDR2 YYEEEE, per germline. V gave up 0 bases and J gave up 8 bases, with 13 bases separating them. The CDR3 totals 14 residues. CDR3 sequence reads: CASSLASAGSTQYF. The CDR3 DNA reads TGTGCCAGCAGCTTGGCTTCGGCGGGGAGTACGCAGTATTTT.

V is TRBV6-1 and J is TRBJ1-5; D is possibly TRBD1 (5 bases). V lost 1 base and J lost 0, with 7 bases in between. This CDR3 region has 15 residues. From germline, CDR1 is MNHNS and CDR2 SASEGT. The CDR3 loop is CASSEEGDSNQPQHF. The CDR3 DNA reads as TGTGCCAGCAGTGAAGAAGGGGATAGCAATCAGCCCCAGCATTTT.

The J gene is TRBJ1-1, the V gene TRBV29-1; no definite D call. There are 14 residues in the CDR3. V was shortened by 7 bases and J by 5 bases, with 20 bases between the two germline ends. Germline V gene sequence: CDR1 SQVTM, CDR2 ANQGSEA. CDR3 sequence: CSGTAASGVTEAFF. The CDR3 DNA follows: TGCAGCGGTACGGCGGCTTCGGGCGTAACTGAAGCTTTCTTT.

The chain employs TRBV4-2 and TRBJ1-2; 9 bases match TRBD1. The CDR3 is 16 residues long. The junction had 10 bases not matched to a gene; V was cut back by 6 bases and J by 2 bases. The germline V gene has CDR1 LGHNA and CDR2 YNFKEQ. The CDR3 coding sequence is TGTGCCAGCAGTCGCGACCTAACAGGGGGCAACTATGGCTACACCTTC. The encoded protein is CASSRDLTGGNYGYTF.

The chain carries TRBV7-9 and TRBJ2-2, with a weak D call TRBD2 (6 bases). Germline V gene data show CDR1 as SEHNR and CDR2 as FQNEAQ (reference sequence). The CDR3 contains 15 residues. Trimming removed 1 base from V and 4 bases from J, with 10 bases in between. CDR3 in amino acids: CASSLDRGFTGELFF. CDR3 sequence (DNA): TGTGCCAGCAGCTTAGATCGGGGGTTCACCGGGGAGCTGTTTTTT.

The rearrangement uses TRBV6-1 and TRBJ1-1; 7 positions agree with TRBD1. V trimming: 7 bases; J trimming: 0 bases; junction bases outside the gene matches: 2. This CDR3 contains 13 residues. Per the germline V gene, CDR1 is MNHNS and CDR2 is SASEGT. The CDR3 DNA follows: TGTGCCAGCAATAGGGGGCTGAACACTGAAGCTTTCTTT. This gives the protein CASNRGLNTEAFF.

This chain connects TRBV30 to TRBJ2-7; D call uncertain. The CDR3 totals 15 residues. The germline V and J ends were trimmed by 1 base and 0 bases, with 13 bases remaining between them. Germline values: CDR1 GTSNPN, CDR2 SVGIG (reference sequence). The CDR3 sequence is CAWSGRILTSYEQYF. CDR3 nucleotide sequence: TGTGCCTGGAGTGGGCGGATACTAACCTCCTACGAGCAGTACTTC.

This chain links TRBV7-9 with TRBJ2-3, with 10 bases fitting TRBD2. Germline CDR1 is SEHNR and CDR2 is FQNEAQ (reference sequence). The CDR3 extends over 15 amino acids. Trimming removed 5 bases from V and 2 bases from J; junction bases left unmatched: 4. The CDR3 DNA reads as TGTGCCAGCAGCATACTAGCGGGGCCCACAGATACGCAGTATTTT. Translation: CASSILAGPTDTQYF.

This chain joins TRBV7-3 and TRBJ2-1, with 7 bases aligning to TRBD2. CDR3 length: 13 amino acids. The junction had 13 bases not matched to a gene; V was cut back by 8 bases and J by 12 bases. Germline values: CDR1 SGHTA, CDR2 FQGTGA. The CDR3 bases are TGTGCCAGCGCGGGGGATTCTACAATGAGGCAGTTCTTC. Its protein product is CASAGDSTMRQFF.

V usage is TRBV6-4 and J usage is TRBJ1-2; D remains unclear. The CDR3 runs to 14 residues. Germline V CDR1 and CDR2: MRHNA, SNTAGT. Trimming cost V 7 bases and J 0 bases, with 12 bases left between them. The CDR3 region is CASTTLQPNYGYTF. Here the CDR3 DNA reads TGTGCCAGCACTACCCTACAGCCTAACTATGGCTACACCTTC.

The chain joins TRBV6-5 to TRBJ2-1; D is possibly TRBD2 (6 bases). Germline V lookup: CDR1 MNHEY, CDR2 SVGAGI. V was cut by 6 bases and J by 0 bases, with 12 bases left in between. This CDR3 contains 15 residues. The CDR3 region has the DNA TGTGCCAGCAGCACCACTAGCAACTCCTACAATGAGCAGTTCTTC. Residues: CASSTTSNSYNEQFF.

This clone was seen more than once but under ten times. The chain couples TRBV19 to TRBJ1-5, with unresolved D. Deletions cut 5 bases from V and 0 bases from J, with 11 bases between. The CDR3 length is 15 residues. Germline V gene sequence: CDR1 LNHDA, CDR2 SQIVND (reference sequence). CDR3 sequence: CASSPDEFSNQPQHF. DNA of the CDR3: TGTGCCAGTAGTCCGGACGAGTTTAGCAATCAGCCCCAGCATTTT.

V gene TRBV12-5 combines with J gene TRBJ2-7, with 9 bases aligning to TRBD1. The ends lost 2 bases at V and 3 bases at J; junction bases unmatched: 8. This CDR3 has 16 amino acids. Germline V gene sequence: CDR1 LGHNT, CDR2 FRNRAP. CDR3 sequence reads: CASGLLAGTGSYEQYF. The CDR3 nucleotides read TGTGCTAGTGGTTTGTTGGCCGGGACAGGGAGCTACGAGCAGTACTTC. Complete variable domain (other parts from reference TRBV12-5 and TRBJ2-7): DARVTQTPRHKVTEMGQEVTMRCQPILGHNTVFWYRQTMMQGLELLAYFRNRAPLDDSGMPKDRFSAEMPDATLATLKIQPSEPRDSAVYFCASGLLAGTGSYEQYFGPGTRLTVT.

This chain connects TRBV10-3 to TRBJ1-4, with 9 bases lining up with TRBD1. The germline V gene encodes CDR1 ENHRY and CDR2 SYGVKD. J lost 7 bases, V lost 0 bases, and 3 bases had no gene match. CDR3 length equals 15 residues. The CDR3 region is CAISESTGGTEKLFF. CDR3 nucleotides: TGTGCCATCAGTGAGTCGACAGGGGGGACTGAAAAACTGTTTTTT.

The chain recombines TRBV7-9 with TRBJ1-2; TRBD1 agrees at 8 bases. CDR1 is SEHNR and CDR2 is FQNEAQ in the germline V gene (reference sequence). After removal of 7 bases from V and 8 bases from J, the junction contained 9 bases not matched to a gene. This CDR3 is 13 amino acids long. The CDR3 nucleotides read TGTGCCAGCACTATACAGGGGGATGGAGGCTACACCTTC. Protein: CASTIQGDGGYTF. The whole variable domain, remainder taken from reference TRBV7-9 and TRBJ1-2, is DTGVSQNPRHKITKRGQNVTFRCDPISEHNRLYWYRQTLGQGPEFLTYFQNEAQLEKSRLLSDRFSAERPKGSFSTLEIQRTEQGDSAMYLCASTIQGDGGYTFGSGTRLTVV.

The chain couples TRBV10-3 to TRBJ1-2; TRBD1 matches 10 bases. This CDR3 comprises 13 residues. The trim removed 6 bases at V and 7 bases at J, leaving 5 bases unmatched. Germline V gene lookup returns CDR1 ENHRY and CDR2 SYGVKD. The CDR3 reads CAISGTGEGGYTF. As DNA, the CDR3 is TGTGCCATCAGCGGGACAGGGGAGGGTGGCTACACCTTC.

The J gene is TRBJ2-3, the V gene TRBV7-9, with 15 nucleotides matching TRBD2. Trimming took 6 bases from V and 1 from J; bases not matched to a gene: 2. This CDR3 is built from 16 residues. Germline CDR1 SEHNR, CDR2 FQNEAQ (reference sequence). This CDR3 is CASRRTSGGGTDTQYF. The CDR3 DNA follows: TGTGCCAGCAGGCGGACTAGCGGGGGGGGCACAGATACGCAGTATTTT.

This clone was counted a single time. The gene calls are TRBV7-2 and TRBJ2-3, with 11 bases aligning to TRBD2. The CDR3 spans 19 residues. Trimming cost V 3 bases and J 2 bases; bases outside gene matches: 13. Per the germline V gene, CDR1 is SGHTA and CDR2 is FQGNSA. The CDR3 nucleotides are TGTGCCAGCAGCTTGGGGACTAGCGGCCTTAGGGGGTACACAGATACGCAGTATTTT. This sequence encodes CASSLGTSGLRGYTDTQYF.

The chain couples TRBV4-1 to TRBJ1-4; D ambiguous. The ends were cut back, 4 bases at V and 0 bases at J, with 6 bases in the middle. Per the germline V gene, CDR1 is MGHRA and CDR2 is YSYEKL. The CDR3 covers 14 residues. CDR3 sequence: CASSLYATNEKLFF. In DNA form, the CDR3 reads TGCGCCAGCAGCCTCTATGCAACTAATGAAAAACTGTTTTTT.

The table lists this clone with a few counts. The chain recombines TRBV19 with TRBJ1-2; TRBD1 matches 10 bases. Germline CDR1 LNHDA, CDR2 SQIVND (reference sequence). This CDR3 spans 15 amino acids. Trimming removed 5 bases from V and 3 bases from J; junction bases left unmatched: 6. The CDR3 loop reads CASSLHGTGDYGYTF. CDR3 in DNA: TGTGCCAGTAGTCTTCACGGGACAGGGGACTATGGCTACACCTTC.